Listed below are T cell receptor beta chains from one sample, sequenced in a study of CD8 T cells in ankylosing spondylitis. TCRdb independently ran MiXCR on the 5' RACE reads; one entry per CDR3 protein. The sample holds about 390,000 distinct CDR3 sequences; under 25% are singletons and the top ten take about a sixth. Sequencing used blood, either unsorted or a sorted T cell fraction (not recorded which). The receptors originated from a male donor with ankylosing spondylitis. CDR3s include the opening cysteine and the closing phenylalanine or tryptophan. A D gene is named only where the DNA matches it firmly. Some rows have no size entry. The others give once, few or many, or a class for an expanded clone.

d_gene	v_gene	abundance	j_gene	CDR3nt	CDR3aa
.	TRBV5-1	.	TRBJ2-1	TGCGCCAGCAGCTTCTCGCGACCCTACAATGAGCAGTTCTTC	CASSFSRPYNEQFF
.	TRBV3-1	few	TRBJ2-5	TGTGCCAGCAGCCACCTCCGGACAAGACAAGAGACCCAGTACTTC	CASSHLRTRQETQYF
.	TRBV11-1	many	TRBJ2-7	TGTGCCAGCAGCTTTAGCTCCTACGAGCAGTACTTC	CASSFSSYEQYF
.	TRBV4-2	.	TRBJ2-2	TGTGCCAGCAGCCAAGATCCCCCCCGGGGCGCCGGGGAGCTGTTTTTT	CASSQDPPRGAGELFF
.	TRBV20-1	.	TRBJ1-1	TGCAGTGCTAGTCCAGGGATAGGCACTGAAGCTTTCTTT	CSASPGIGTEAFF
.	TRBV6-5	.	TRBJ1-1	TGTGCCAGCAGTTACCAAGTAAACACTGAAGCTTTCTTT	CASSYQVNTEAFF
.	TRBV27	.	TRBJ2-3	TGTGCCAGCAGTTTATATGGTAGTTCGGCCCCCTCCGATACGCAGTATTTT	CASSLYGSSAPSDTQYF
TRBD1	TRBV3-1	few	TRBJ2-1	TGTGCCAGCAGCCCCCGACTCGGGACAGGGAGGTACAATGAGCAGTTCTTC	CASSPRLGTGRYNEQFF
.	TRBV29-1	.	TRBJ1-2	TGCAGCGTTGAAGATCCAGATAGCCCCTATGGCTACACCTTC	CSVEDPDSPYGYTF
.	TRBV7-6	.	TRBJ2-5	TGTGCCAGCAGCTTACCTGCACAAGAGACCCAGTACTTC	CASSLPAQETQYF
.	TRBV7-8	few	TRBJ2-5	TGTGCCAGCAGCTTAGTAGGACACCCTAAGGAGACCCAGTACTTC	CASSLVGHPKETQYF
.	TRBV3-1	many	TRBJ2-7	TGTGCCAGCAGCCAACTGTCCCGGGACCGCTACTACGAGCAGTACTTC	CASSQLSRDRYYEQYF
TRBD1	TRBV5-1	.	TRBJ2-1	TGCGCCAGCAGCTTGGTACAGGGGGCATACAATGAGCAGTTCTTC	CASSLVQGAYNEQFF
.	TRBV4-1	.	TRBJ1-4	TGCGCCAGCAGCCAAGAAGTTAGACATGAAAAACTGTTTTTT	CASSQEVRHEKLFF
.	TRBV5-1	.	TRBJ2-1	TGCGCCAGCAGCTACAGGCGTAATGAGCAGTTCTTC	CASSYRRNEQFF
TRBD1	TRBV7-2	.	TRBJ2-7	TGTGCCAGCAGCTTAGCTGCAGGGGGTATCGAGCAGTACTTC	CASSLAAGGIEQYF
TRBD2	TRBV4-2	.	TRBJ2-1	TGTGCCAGCAGCCAAGACGGAATAGCGGGAGGTTATGAGCAGTTCTTC	CASSQDGIAGGYEQFF
TRBD1	TRBV29-1	few	TRBJ2-1	TGCAGCGTTGGGGACAGAGAAAATGAGCAGTTCTTC	CSVGDRENEQFF
.	TRBV19	.	TRBJ1-1	TGTGCCAGTAGTAGGACGACCATGAACACTGAAGCTTTCTTT	CASSRTTMNTEAFF
TRBD2	TRBV10-3	.	TRBJ2-1	TGTGCCACAACCCGACTAGCGGGCTACAATGAGCAGTTCTTC	CATTRLAGYNEQFF
.	TRBV4-2	.	TRBJ1-4	TGTGCCAGCAGCCAAGAAGGGGACCTCAATGCCCGCAATGAAAAACTGTTTTTT	CASSQEGDLNARNEKLFF
.	TRBV29-1	few	TRBJ2-1	TGCAGCGTTGATTACGGGGGCAATGAGCAGTTCTTC	CSVDYGGNEQFF
.	TRBV5-1	many	TRBJ2-1	TGCGCCAGCAGCTCTAGCGTTTTAAATTACAATGAGCAGTTCTTC	CASSSSVLNYNEQFF
.	TRBV29-1	few	TRBJ1-5	TGCAGCGTTGGGGGTAATATCGATCAGCCCCAGCATTTT	CSVGGNIDQPQHF
TRBD2	TRBV19	.	TRBJ2-7	TGTGCCAGTAGTACCCCCACCGGGACTAGCGGGGGCTACGAGCAGTACTTC	CASSTPTGTSGGYEQYF
TRBD1	TRBV20-1	.	TRBJ1-6	TGCAGTGCAACTCCGGGACAGGGACAGAATTCACCCCTCCACTTT	CSATPGQGQNSPLHF
.	TRBV20-1	few	TRBJ1-2	TGCAGTGCCTCTCTGGCCGGCTACACCTTC	CSASLAGYTF
.	TRBV7-2	few	TRBJ2-3	TGTGCCAGCAGCTTCGTAACAGGGAATGCGAATACGCAGTATTTT	CASSFVTGNANTQYF
.	TRBV28	.	TRBJ2-6	TGTGCCAGCAATTTCCAGGGTGACGTCCTGACTTTC	CASNFQGDVLTF
.	TRBV7-3	.	TRBJ1-1	TGTGCCAGCAGCCTACATCCGGGCCCCGAGGACACTGAAGCTTTCTTT	CASSLHPGPEDTEAFF
TRBD2	TRBV20-1	few	TRBJ2-7	TGCAGTTCCGGGACTAGCAGCCGTACGTGGGAGCAGTACTTC	CSSGTSSRTWEQYF
TRBD1	TRBV3-1	.	TRBJ1-4	TGTGCCAGCAGCCAAGTTGTCGGCCTACTATGGGACAGGGATGAAAAACTGTTTTTT	CASSQVVGLLWDRDEKLFF